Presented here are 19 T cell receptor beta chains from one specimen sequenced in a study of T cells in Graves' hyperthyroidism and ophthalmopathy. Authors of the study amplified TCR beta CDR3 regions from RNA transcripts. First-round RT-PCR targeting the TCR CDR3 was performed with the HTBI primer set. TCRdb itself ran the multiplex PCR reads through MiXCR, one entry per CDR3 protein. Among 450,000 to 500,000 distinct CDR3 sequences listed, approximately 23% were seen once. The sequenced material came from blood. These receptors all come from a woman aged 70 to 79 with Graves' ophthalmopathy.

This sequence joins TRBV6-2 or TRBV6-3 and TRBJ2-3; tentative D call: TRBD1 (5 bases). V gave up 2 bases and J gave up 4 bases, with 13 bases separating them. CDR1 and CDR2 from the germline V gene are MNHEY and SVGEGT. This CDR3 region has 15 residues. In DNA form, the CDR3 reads TGTGCCAGCAGTTACGATCCAGGGTCACCAGATACGCAGTATTTT. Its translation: CASSYDPGSPDTQYF.

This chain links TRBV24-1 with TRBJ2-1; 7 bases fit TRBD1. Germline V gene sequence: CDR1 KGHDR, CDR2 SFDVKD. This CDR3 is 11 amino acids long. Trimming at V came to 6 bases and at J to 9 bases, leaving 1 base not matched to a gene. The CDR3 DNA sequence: TGTGCCACCAGTTCAGGGGGTGAGCAGTTCTTC. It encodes CATSSGGEQFF.

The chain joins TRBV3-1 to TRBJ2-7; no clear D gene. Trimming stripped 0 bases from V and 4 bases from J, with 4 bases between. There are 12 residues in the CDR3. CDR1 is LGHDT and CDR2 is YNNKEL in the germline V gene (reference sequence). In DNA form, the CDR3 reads TGTGCCAGCAGCCAAGAGAATTACGAGCAGTACTTC. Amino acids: CASSQENYEQYF.

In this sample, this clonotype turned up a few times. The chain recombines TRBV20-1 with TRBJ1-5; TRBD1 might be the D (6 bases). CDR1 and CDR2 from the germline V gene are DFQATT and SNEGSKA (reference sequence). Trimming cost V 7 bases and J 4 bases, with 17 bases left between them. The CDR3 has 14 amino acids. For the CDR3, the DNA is TGCAGTGTCCGTGCTGGGACAAGTAATCAGCCCCAGCATTTT. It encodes CSVRAGTSNQPQHF.

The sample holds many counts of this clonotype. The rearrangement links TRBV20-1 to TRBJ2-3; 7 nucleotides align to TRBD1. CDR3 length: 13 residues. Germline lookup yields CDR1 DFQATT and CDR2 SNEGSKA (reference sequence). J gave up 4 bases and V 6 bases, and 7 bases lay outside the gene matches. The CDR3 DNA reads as TGCAGTGCGGAAGACAGGGTCGCAGATACGCAGTATTTT. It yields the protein CSAEDRVADTQYF.

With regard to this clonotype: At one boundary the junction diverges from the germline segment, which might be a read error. CDR3 sequence: CATSDWTDTGAFF. CDR3 coding DNA: TGTGCCACCAGTGACTGGACAGACACTGGAGCTTTCTTT. This chain connects TRBV24-1 to TRBJ1-1; a weak D match, TRBD1 (6 bases). Germline V gene lookup returns CDR1 KGHDR and CDR2 SFDVKD. The CDR3 is 13 residues long.

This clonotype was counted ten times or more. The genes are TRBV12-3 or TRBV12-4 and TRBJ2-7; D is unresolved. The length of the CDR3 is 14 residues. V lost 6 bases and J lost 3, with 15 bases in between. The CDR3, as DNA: TGTGCCAGCAGCTCCCGACAATACCTCTACGAGCAGTACTTC. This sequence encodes CASSSRQYLYEQYF.

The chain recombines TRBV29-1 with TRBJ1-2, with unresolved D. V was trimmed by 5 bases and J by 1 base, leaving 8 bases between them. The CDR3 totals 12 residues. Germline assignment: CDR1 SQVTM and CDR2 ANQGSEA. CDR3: CSVTHSNYGYTF. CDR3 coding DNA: TGCAGCGTTACACACAGTAACTATGGCTACACCTTC.

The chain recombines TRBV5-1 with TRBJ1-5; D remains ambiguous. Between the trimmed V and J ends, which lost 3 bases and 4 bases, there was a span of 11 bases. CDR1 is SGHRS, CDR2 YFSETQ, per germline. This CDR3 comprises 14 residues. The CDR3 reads CASSSDGINQPQHF. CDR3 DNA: TGCGCCAGCAGCTCCGACGGAATAAATCAGCCCCAGCATTTT.

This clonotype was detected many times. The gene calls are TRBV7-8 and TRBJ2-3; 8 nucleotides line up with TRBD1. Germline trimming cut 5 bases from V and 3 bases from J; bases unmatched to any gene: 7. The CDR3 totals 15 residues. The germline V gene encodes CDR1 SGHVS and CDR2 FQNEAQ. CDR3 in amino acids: CASSPGQGLTDTQYF. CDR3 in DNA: TGTGCCAGCAGCCCCGGACAGGGCTTGACAGATACGCAGTATTTT.

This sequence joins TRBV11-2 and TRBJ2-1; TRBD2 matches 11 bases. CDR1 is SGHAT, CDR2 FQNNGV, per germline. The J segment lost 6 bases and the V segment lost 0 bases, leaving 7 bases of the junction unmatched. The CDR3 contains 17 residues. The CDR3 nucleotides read TGTGCCAGCAGCTTAGAAATACGACTAGCGGGACTCAATGAGCAGTTCTTC. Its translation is CASSLEIRLAGLNEQFF.

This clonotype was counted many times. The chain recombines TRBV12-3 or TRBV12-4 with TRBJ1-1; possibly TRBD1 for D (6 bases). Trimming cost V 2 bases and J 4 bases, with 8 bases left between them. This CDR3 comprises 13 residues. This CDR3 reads CASSLNRATEAFF. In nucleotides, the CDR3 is TGTGCCAGCAGTTTAAACAGGGCCACTGAAGCTTTCTTT.

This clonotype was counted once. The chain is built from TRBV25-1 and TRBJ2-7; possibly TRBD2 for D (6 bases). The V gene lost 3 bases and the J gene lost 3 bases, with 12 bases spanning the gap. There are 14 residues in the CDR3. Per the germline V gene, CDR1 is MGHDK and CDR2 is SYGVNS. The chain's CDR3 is CASSDGTHNYEQYF. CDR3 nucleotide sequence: TGTGCCAGCAGTGATGGGACTCATAACTACGAGCAGTACTTC.

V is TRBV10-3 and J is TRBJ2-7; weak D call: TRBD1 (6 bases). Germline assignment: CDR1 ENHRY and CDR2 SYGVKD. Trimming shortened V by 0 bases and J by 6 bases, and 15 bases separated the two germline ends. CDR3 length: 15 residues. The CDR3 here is CAISESGQYRLEQYF. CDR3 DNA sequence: TGTGCCATCAGTGAGTCGGGACAATATCGACTCGAGCAGTACTTC.

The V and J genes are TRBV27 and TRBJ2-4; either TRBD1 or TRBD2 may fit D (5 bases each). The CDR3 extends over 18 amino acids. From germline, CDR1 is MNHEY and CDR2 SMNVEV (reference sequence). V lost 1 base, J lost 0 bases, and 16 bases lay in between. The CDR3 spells CASSLLPPRDPAKNIQYF. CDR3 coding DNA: TGTGCCAGCAGTTTATTGCCTCCCCGGGACCCAGCCAAAAACATTCAGTACTTC.

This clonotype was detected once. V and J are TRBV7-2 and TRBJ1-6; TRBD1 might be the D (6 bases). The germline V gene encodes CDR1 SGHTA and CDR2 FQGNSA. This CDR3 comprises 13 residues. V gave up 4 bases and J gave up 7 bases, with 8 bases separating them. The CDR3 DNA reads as TGTGCCAGCAGCTCAGACAGGAATTCACCCCTCCACTTT. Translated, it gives CASSSDRNSPLHF.

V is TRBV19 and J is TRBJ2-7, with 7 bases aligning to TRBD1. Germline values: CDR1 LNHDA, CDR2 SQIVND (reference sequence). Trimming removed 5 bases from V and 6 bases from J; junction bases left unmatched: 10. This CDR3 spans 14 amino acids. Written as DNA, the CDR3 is TGTGCCAGTAGTTCCCGACAGGGTCCCTCCGAGCAGTACTTC. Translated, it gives CASSSRQGPSEQYF.

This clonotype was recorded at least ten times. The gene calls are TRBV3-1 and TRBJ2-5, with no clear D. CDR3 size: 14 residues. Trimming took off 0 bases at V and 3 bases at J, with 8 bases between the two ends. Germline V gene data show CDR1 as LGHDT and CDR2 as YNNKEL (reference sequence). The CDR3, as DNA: TGTGCCAGCAGCCAAGATCCGGCTAAAGAGACCCAGTACTTC. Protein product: CASSQDPAKETQYF.

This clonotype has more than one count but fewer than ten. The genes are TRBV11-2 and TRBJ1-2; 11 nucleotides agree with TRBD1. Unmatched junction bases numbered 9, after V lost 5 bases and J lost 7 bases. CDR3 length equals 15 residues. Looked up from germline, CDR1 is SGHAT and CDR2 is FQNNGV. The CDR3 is CASSITGTGGPGYTF. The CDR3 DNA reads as TGTGCCAGCAGCATCACCGGGACAGGGGGTCCTGGCTACACCTTC.